The entry that follows covers one T cell receptor beta chain sequence. This CDR3 has 15 amino acids. The V gene lost 1 base and the J gene lost 6 bases, with 14 bases spanning the gap. Germline V gives CDR1 LGHNA, CDR2 YNFKEQ. This entry belongs to a study of blood T cell repertoires in COVID-19. Study-wide context: COVID-19 samples from acute and convalescent phases originated in the United States, Italy and Spain.

Profiled with immunoSEQ multiplex PCR; TCRdb holds only in-frame clones, not every one. The sample yields some 150,000 clones, about 86% seen once. This clonotype was obtained from a woman aged 60-70 years with acute or convalescent COVID-19. Sequenced: peripheral blood. The chain links TRBV4-2 to TRBJ2-3; D not resolved. CDR3 loop: CASSQAAANADTQYF. DNA for the CDR3: TGTGCCAGCAGCCAAGCCGCCGCTAACGCGGATACGCAGTATTTT.